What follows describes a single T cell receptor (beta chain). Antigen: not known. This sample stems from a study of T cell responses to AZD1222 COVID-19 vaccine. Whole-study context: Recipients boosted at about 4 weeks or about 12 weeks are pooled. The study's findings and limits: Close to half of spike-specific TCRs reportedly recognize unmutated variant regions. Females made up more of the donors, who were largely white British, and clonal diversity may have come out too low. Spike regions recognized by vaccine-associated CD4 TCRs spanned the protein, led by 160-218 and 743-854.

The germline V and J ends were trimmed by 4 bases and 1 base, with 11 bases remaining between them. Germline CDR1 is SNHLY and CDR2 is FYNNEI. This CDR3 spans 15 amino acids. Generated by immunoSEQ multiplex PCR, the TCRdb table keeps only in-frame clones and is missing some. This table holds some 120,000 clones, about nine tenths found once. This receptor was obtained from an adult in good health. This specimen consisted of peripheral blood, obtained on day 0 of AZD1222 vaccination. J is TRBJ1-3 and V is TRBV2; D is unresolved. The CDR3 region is CASSVLAASGNTIYF. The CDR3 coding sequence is TGTGCCAGCAGTGTATTGGCAGCGTCTGGAAACACCATATATTTT.